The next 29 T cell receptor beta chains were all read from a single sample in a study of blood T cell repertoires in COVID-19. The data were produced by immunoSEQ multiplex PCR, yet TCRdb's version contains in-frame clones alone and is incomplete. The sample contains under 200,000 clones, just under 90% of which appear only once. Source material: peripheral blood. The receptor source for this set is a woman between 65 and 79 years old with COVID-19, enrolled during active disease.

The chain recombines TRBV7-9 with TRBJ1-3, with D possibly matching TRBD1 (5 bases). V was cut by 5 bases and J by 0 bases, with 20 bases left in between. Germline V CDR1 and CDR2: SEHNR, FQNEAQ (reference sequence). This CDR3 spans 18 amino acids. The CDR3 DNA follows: TGTGCCAGCAGCCCAGTAGGGGTCACAGGAAGCTCTGGAAACACCATATATTTT. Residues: CASSPVGVTGSSGNTIYF. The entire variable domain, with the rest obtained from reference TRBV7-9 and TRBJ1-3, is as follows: DTGVSQNPRHKITKRGQNVTFRCDPISEHNRLYWYRQTLGQGPEFLTYFQNEAQLEKSRLLSDRFSAERPKGSFSTLEIQRTEQGDSAMYLCASSPVGVTGSSGNTIYFGEGSWLTVV.

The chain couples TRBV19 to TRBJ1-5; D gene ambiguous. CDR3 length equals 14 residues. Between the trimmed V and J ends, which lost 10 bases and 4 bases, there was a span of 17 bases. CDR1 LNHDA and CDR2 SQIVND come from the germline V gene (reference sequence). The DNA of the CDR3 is TGTGCCACCCGTGAATCGACTAAAAATCAGCCCCAGCATTTT. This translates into CATRESTKNQPQHF. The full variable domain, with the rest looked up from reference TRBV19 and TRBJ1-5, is DGGITQSPKYLFRKEGQNVTLSCEQNLNHDAMYWYRQDPGQGLRLIYYSQIVNDFQKGDIAEGYSVSREKKESFPLTVTSAQKNPTAFYLCATRESTKNQPQHFGDGTRLSIL.

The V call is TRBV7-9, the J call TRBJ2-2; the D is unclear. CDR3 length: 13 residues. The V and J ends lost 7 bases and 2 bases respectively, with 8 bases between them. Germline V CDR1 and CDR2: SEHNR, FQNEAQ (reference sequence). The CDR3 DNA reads TGTGCCAGCAAGCGAGCAAACACCGGGGAGCTGTTTTTT. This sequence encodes CASKRANTGELFF.

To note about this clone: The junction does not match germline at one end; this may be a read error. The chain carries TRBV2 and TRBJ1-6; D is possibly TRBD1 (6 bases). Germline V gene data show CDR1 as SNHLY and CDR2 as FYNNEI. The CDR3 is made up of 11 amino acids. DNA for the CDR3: TGTGCCAGCAGTGTCGACAGAGTCAGGGGTTTT. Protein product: CASSVDRVRGF. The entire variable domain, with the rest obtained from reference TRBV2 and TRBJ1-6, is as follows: EPEVTQTPSHQVTQMGQEVILRCVPISNHLYFYWYRQILGQKVEFLVSFYNNEISEKSEIFDDQFSVERPDGSNFTLKIRSTKLEDSAMYFCASSVDRVRGFGNGTRLTVT.

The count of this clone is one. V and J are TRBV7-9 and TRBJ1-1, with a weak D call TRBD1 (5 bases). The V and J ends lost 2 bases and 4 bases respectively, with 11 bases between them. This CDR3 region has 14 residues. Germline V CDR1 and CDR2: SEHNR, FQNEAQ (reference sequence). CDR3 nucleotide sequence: TGTGCCAGCAGCTTACTACAGGAGACCACTGAAGCTTTCTTT. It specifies CASSLLQETTEAFF.

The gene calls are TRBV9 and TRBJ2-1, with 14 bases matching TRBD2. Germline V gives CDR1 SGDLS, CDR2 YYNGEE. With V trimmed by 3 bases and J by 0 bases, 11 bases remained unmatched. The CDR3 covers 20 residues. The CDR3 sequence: CASSARTSGGLFSSYNEQFF. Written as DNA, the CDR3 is TGTGCCAGCAGCGCACGGACTAGCGGGGGGCTCTTCAGCTCCTACAATGAGCAGTTCTTC. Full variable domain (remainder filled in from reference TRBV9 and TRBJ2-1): DSGVTQTPKHLITATGQRVTLRCSPRSGDLSVYWYQQSLDQGLQFLIQYYNGEERAKGNILERFSAQQFPDLHSELNLSSLELGDSALYFCASSARTSGGLFSSYNEQFFGPGTRLTVL.

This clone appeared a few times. The CDR3 DNA follows: TGTGCCAGCAGCTCGAACTCAGGCCCCTACGAGCAGTACTTC. It encodes CASSSNSGPYEQYF. The rearrangement links TRBV7-2 to TRBJ2-7, with no clear D. Looked up from germline, CDR1 is SGHTA and CDR2 is FQGNSA. The ends were cut back, 4 bases at V and 2 bases at J, with 12 bases in the middle. The CDR3 has 14 residues.

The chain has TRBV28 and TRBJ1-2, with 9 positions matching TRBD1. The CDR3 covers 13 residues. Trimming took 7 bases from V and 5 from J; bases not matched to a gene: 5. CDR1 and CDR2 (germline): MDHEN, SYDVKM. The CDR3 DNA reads TGTGCCAGCATGACAGGGGGGGTATATGGCTACACCTTC. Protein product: CASMTGGVYGYTF.

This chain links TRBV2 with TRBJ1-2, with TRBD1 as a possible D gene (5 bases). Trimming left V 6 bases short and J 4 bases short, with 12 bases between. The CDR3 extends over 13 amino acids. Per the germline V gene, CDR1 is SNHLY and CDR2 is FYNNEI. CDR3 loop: CASREGPSYGYTF. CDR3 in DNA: TGTGCCAGCAGGGAGGGACCGTCCTATGGCTACACCTTC.

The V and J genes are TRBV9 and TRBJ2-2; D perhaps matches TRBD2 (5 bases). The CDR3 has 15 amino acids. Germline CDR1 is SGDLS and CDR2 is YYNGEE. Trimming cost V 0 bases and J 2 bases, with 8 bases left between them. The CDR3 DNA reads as TGTGCCAGCAGCGTAGTAGGAGGCAACACCGGGGAGCTGTTTTTT. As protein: CASSVVGGNTGELFF. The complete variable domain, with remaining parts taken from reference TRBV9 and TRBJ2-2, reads DSGVTQTPKHLITATGQRVTLRCSPRSGDLSVYWYQQSLDQGLQFLIQYYNGEERAKGNILERFSAQQFPDLHSELNLSSLELGDSALYFCASSVVGGNTGELFFGEGSRLTVL.

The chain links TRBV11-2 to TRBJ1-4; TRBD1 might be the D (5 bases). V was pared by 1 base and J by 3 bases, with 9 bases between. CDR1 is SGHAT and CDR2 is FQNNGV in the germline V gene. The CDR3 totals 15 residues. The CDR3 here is CASSLGQSPNEKLFF. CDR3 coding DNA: TGTGCCAGCAGCTTAGGACAGTCTCCTAATGAAAAACTGTTTTTT.

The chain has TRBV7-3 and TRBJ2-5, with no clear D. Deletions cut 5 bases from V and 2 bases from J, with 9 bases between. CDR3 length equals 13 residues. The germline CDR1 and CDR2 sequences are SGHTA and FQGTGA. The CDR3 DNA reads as TGTGCCAGCAGCCCCGGGTCTCAAGAGACCCAGTACTTC. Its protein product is CASSPGSQETQYF.

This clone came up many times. The CDR3 loop is CASSLEGQATNEKLFF. Written as DNA, the CDR3 is TGCGCCAGCAGCTTGGAGGGACAAGCAACTAATGAAAAACTGTTTTTT. The V gene is TRBV5-1, the J gene TRBJ1-4; tentatively, D is TRBD1 (6 bases). The V and J ends lost 0 bases and 0 bases respectively, with 9 bases between them. This CDR3 comprises 16 residues. Germline V gives CDR1 SGHRS, CDR2 YFSETQ. The entire variable domain, with the rest obtained from reference TRBV5-1 and TRBJ1-4, is as follows: KAGVTQTPRYLIKTRGQQVTLSCSPISGHRSVSWYQQTPGQGLQFLFEYFSETQRNKGNFPGRFSGRQFSNSRSEMNVSTLELGDSALYLCASSLEGQATNEKLFFGSGTQLSVL.

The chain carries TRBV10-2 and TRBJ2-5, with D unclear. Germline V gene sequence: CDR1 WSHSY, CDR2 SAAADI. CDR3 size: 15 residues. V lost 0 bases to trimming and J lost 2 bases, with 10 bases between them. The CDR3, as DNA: TGCGCCAGCAGTGAGTCGGCTCTGGCTCAAGAGACCCAGTACTTC. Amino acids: CASSESALAQETQYF.

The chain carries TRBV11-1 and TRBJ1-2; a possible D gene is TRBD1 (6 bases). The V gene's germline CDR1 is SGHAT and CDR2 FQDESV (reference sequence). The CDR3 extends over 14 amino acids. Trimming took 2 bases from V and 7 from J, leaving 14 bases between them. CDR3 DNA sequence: TGTGCCAGCAGCTTAAAACAGGGAAGTGGTGGCTACACCTTC. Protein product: CASSLKQGSGGYTF.

The CDR3 DNA is TGCGCCAGCAGCTTGGGCCCACAGGGGACCGGGGAGCTGTTTTTT. This codes for CASSLGPQGTGELFF. The rearrangement links TRBV5-1 to TRBJ2-2; 7 bases map to TRBD1. This CDR3 has 15 residues. The ends lost 0 bases at V and 5 bases at J; junction bases unmatched: 4. Per the germline V gene, CDR1 is SGHRS and CDR2 is YFSETQ.

The CDR3 nucleotides are TGTGCCAGCAGTTGGTCTAGCGGAGAGACCCAGTACTTC. Protein product: CASSWSSGETQYF. The chain recombines TRBV6-4 with TRBJ2-5, with 7 bases matching TRBD2. V gave up 5 bases and J gave up 4 bases; unmatched junction bases: 4. The CDR3 length is 13 residues. CDR1 and CDR2 from the germline V gene are MRHNA and SNTAGT.

CDR3 nucleotides: TGTGCCAGCAGCGCAGGGGTATGGAACACTGAAGCTTTCTTT. It translates to CASSAGVWNTEAFF. This chain connects TRBV11-3 to TRBJ1-1; D is perhaps TRBD1 (6 bases). Germline values: CDR1 SGHNT, CDR2 YENEEA. The CDR3 length is 14 residues. Trimming cost V 5 bases and J 1 base, with 11 bases left between them.

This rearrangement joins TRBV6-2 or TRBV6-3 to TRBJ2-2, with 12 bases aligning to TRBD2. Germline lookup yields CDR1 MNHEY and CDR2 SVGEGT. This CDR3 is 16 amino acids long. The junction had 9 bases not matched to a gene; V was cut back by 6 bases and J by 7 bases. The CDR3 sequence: CASSRTSGVNGGELFF. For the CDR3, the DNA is TGTGCCAGCAGCCGGACTAGCGGGGTAAATGGCGGGGAGCTGTTTTTT.

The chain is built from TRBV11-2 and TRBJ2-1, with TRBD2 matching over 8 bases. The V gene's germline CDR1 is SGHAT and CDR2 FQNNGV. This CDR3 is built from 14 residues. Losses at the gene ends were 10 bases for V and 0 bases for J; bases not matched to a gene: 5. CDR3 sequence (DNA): TGTGCCACCGGACTAGCCGGCTCCTACAATGAGCAGTTCTTC. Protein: CATGLAGSYNEQFF. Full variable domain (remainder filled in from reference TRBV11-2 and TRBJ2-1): EAGVAQSPRYKIIEKRQSVAFWCNPISGHATLYWYQQILGQGPKLLIQFQNNGVVDDSQLPKDRFSAERLKGVDSTLKIQPAKLEDSAVYLCATGLAGSYNEQFFGPGTRLTVL.

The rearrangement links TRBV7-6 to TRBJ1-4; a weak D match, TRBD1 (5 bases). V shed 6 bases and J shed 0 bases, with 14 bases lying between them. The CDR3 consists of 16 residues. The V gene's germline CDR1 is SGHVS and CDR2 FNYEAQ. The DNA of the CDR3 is TGTGCCAGCAGGACAGTAGGTTTTGCAACTAATGAAAAACTGTTTTTT. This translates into CASRTVGFATNEKLFF.

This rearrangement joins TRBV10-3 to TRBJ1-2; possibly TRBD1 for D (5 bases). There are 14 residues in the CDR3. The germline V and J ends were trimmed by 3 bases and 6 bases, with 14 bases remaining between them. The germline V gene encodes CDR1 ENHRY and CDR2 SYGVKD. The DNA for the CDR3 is TGTGCCATCAGTGAATTCACAGGCGGCGATGGCTACACCTTC. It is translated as CAISEFTGGDGYTF.

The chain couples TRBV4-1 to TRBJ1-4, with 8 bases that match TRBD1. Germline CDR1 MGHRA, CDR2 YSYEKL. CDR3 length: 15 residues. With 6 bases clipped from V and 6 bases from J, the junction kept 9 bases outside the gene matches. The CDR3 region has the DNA TGCGCCAGCAGACTAGACGGACAGGGCTATGAAAAACTGTTTTTT. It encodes CASRLDGQGYEKLFF.

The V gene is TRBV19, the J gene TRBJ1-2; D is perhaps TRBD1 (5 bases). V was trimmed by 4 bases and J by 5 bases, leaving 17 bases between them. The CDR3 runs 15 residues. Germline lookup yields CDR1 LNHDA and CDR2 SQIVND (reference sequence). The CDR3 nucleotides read TGTGCCAGTAGTAGGGCCTCGGGAGGGACTTATGGCTACACCTTC. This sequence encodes CASSRASGGTYGYTF.

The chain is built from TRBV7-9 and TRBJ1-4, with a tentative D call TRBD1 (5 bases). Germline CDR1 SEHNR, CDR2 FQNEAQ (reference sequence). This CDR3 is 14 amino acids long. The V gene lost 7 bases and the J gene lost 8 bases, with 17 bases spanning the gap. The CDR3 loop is CASTTTMGGEKLFF. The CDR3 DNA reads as TGTGCCAGCACCACTACTATGGGGGGGGAAAAACTGTTTTTT.

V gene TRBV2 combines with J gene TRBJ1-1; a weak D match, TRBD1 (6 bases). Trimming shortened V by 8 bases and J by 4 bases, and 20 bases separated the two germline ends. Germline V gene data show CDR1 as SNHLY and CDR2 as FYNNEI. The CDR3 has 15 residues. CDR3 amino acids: CASSITGPRSTEAFF. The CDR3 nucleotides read TGTGCCAGCTCCATAACAGGGCCCAGGAGCACTGAAGCTTTCTTT.

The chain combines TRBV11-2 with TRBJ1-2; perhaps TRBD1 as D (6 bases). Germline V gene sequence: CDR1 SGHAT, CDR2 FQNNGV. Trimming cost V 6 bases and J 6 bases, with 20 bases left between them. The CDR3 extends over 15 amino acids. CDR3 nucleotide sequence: TGTGCCAGCAGTAGCCTTGCGGGGGACATTCATGGCTACACCTTC. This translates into CASSSLAGDIHGYTF.

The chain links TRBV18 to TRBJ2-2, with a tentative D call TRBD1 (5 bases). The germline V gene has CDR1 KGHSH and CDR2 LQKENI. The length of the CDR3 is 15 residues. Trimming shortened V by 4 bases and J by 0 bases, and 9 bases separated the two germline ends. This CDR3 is CASSRGHTNTGELFF. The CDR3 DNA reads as TGTGCCAGCTCACGAGGACATACGAACACCGGGGAGCTGTTTTTT. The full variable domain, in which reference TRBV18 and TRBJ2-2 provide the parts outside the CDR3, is NAGVMQNPRHLVRRRGQEARLRCSPMKGHSHVYWYRQLPEEGLKFMVYLQKENIIDESGMPKERFSAEFPKEGPSILRIQQVVRGDSAAYFCASSRGHTNTGELFFGEGSRLTVL.

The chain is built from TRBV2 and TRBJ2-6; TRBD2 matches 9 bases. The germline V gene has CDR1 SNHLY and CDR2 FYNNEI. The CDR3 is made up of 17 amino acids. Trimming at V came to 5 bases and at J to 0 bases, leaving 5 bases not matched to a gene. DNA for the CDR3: TGTGCCAGCAGTTTAGCGGGGGAACGCTCTGGGGCCAACGTCCTGACTTTC. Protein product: CASSLAGERSGANVLTF. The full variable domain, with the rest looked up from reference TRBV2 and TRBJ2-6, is EPEVTQTPSHQVTQMGQEVILRCVPISNHLYFYWYRQILGQKVEFLVSFYNNEISEKSEIFDDQFSVERPDGSNFTLKIRSTKLEDSAMYFCASSLAGERSGANVLTFGAGSRLTVL.